Presented here are 6 T cell receptor beta chains from one specimen sequenced in a study of blood T cell repertoires in COVID-19. This table comes from immunoSEQ multiplex PCR, and its TCRdb copy is limited to in-frame clones, with some not included. The table includes approximately 100,000 clones, 81% detected once. Sequencing used peripheral blood. All receptors come from a human donor in a cohort sampled during active COVID-19.

The rearrangement links TRBV9 to TRBJ1-2; unclear D gene. Germline lookup yields CDR1 SGDLS and CDR2 YYNGEE. Trimming left V 0 bases short and J 2 bases short, with 8 bases between. The CDR3 runs 14 residues. The CDR3 bases are TGTGCCAGCAGCGTAGAAGGAGGGAACTATGGCTACACCTTC. Its protein is CASSVEGGNYGYTF.

The chain employs TRBV10-3 and TRBJ1-1; possibly TRBD1 for D (5 bases). From germline, CDR1 is ENHRY and CDR2 SYGVKD. This CDR3 comprises 14 residues. The V gene lost 4 bases and the J gene lost 0 bases, with 9 bases spanning the gap. The CDR3 sequence is CAISGTGLNTEAFF. The DNA of the CDR3 is TGTGCCATCAGTGGAACAGGATTGAACACTGAAGCTTTCTTT.

The rearrangement uses TRBV7-3 and TRBJ2-3, with 7 nucleotides matching TRBD1. The V and J ends lost 5 bases and 0 bases, in that order; junction bases with no gene match: 8. The CDR3 extends over 16 amino acids. Germline lookup yields CDR1 SGHTA and CDR2 FQGTGA. CDR3: CASSPPGQNSTDTQYF. CDR3 nucleotide sequence: TGTGCCAGCAGCCCCCCGGGACAGAATAGCACAGATACGCAGTATTTT.

The table lists this clone with a few counts. V and J are TRBV24-1 and TRBJ2-1; tentatively, D is TRBD2 (6 bases). The CDR3 has 13 residues. V shed 6 bases and J shed 6 bases, with 11 bases lying between them. The V gene's germline CDR1 is KGHDR and CDR2 SFDVKD. CDR3 nucleotide sequence: TGTGCCACCAGTAGACTAGATATCAATGAGCAGTTCTTC. Protein sequence: CATSRLDINEQFF.

The gene calls are TRBV9 and TRBJ1-4; 7 positions agree with TRBD1. CDR1 and CDR2 from the germline V gene are SGDLS and YYNGEE. The trim removed 2 bases at V and 4 bases at J, leaving 5 bases unmatched. This CDR3 comprises 15 residues. The CDR3 bases are TGTGCCAGCAGCGTCGGACAGGATGGTAATGAAAAACTGTTTTTT. It codes for CASSVGQDGNEKLFF.

Only one count was recorded for this clone. The chain is built from TRBV10-2 and TRBJ2-3; 7 positions agree with TRBD1. The germline CDR1 and CDR2 sequences are WSHSY and SAAADI. The V and J ends lost 6 bases and 0 bases, in that order; junction bases with no gene match: 3. The CDR3 is made up of 14 amino acids. The CDR3 spells CASRQGRSTDTQYF. The DNA for the CDR3 is TGCGCCAGCAGACAGGGGAGAAGCACAGATACGCAGTATTTT.